This TCR beta chain was obtained from a study of T cells in localized non-small cell lung cancer. Overall study results and limits: A median of roughly 52 of the top 100 tumor clones appeared in adjacent lung, which was paired and uninvolved. Sequencing involved a lone tumor region, leaving heterogeneity possible. Compared with tumor, uninvolved adjacent lung displayed greater T cell clonality, ranking highest overall.

Method: immunoSEQ multiplex PCR; TCRdb's copy keeps in-frame clones and lacks some. The profile covers over 30,000 clones, with 78% appearing a single time and around a third taken by the ten largest. V lost 5 bases, J lost 0 bases, and 8 bases lay in between. Per germline, CDR1 SQVTM and CDR2 ANQGSEA. The CDR3 length is 13 residues. A note on this clone: Its specificity is unknown.

The sequenced sample was peripheral blood, obtained before any cancer treatment. This rearrangement joins TRBV29-1 to TRBJ1-3; D is ambiguous. The sequence was collected from a male donor older than 55 with stage II squamous cell lung carcinoma. In DNA form, the CDR3 reads TGCAGCGTTCTCATGAGCTCTGGAAACACCATATATTTT. Translation: CSVLMSSGNTIYF. The full variable domain, with the rest looked up from reference TRBV29-1 and TRBJ1-3, is SAVISQKPSRDICQRGTSLTIQCQVDSQVTMMFWYRQQPGQSLTLIATANQGSEATYESGFVIDKFPISRPNLTFSTLTVSNMSPEDSSIYLCSVLMSSGNTIYFGEGSWLTVV.